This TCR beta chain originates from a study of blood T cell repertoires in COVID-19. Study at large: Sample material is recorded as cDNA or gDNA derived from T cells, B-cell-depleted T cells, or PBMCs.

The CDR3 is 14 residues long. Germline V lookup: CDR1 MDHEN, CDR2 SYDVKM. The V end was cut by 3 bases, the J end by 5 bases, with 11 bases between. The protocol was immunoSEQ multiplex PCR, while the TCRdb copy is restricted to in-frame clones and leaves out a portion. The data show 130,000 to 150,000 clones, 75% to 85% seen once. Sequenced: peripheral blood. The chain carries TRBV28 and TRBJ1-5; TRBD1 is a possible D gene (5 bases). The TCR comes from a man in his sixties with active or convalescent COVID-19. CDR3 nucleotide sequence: TGTGCCAGCAGTTTTGGGCGGGGCTATCAGCCCCAGCATTTT. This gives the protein CASSFGRGYQPQHF.